This T cell receptor beta chain was sequenced for a study of Graves' ophthalmopathy and Graves' hyperthyroidism. Overall study context: Stable hyperthyroidism meant no progression to ophthalmopathy within 18 months of follow-up. The study's findings and limits: In blood, most expanded thyroid clonotypes above 0.001 frequency were also detected.

Ten or more counts support this clonotype. The antigen remains unidentified. The V gene end was trimmed by 8 bases and the J gene end by 3 bases; junction bases not matched to a gene: 13. Germline CDR1 SNHLY, CDR2 FYNNEI. This CDR3 has 16 residues. Using RNA transcripts, the TCR beta CDR3 regions were amplified. Second-round multiplex PCR came after a first-round RT-PCR that employed HTBI primers. TCRdb fed the multiplex PCR reads into MiXCR, producing one record per CDR3 protein. This table has more than 1,000,000 distinct CDR3 sequences, about 40% appearing once. Patients newly diagnosed with hyperthyroidism, under 2 months' duration, were aged 18 to 65, the study reports. Exclusion applied to patients with other autoimmune diseases, uncontrolled infections, pregnancy or lactation.

The specimen was peripheral blood or thyroid tissue (not recorded which). This chain uses TRBV2 with TRBJ2-5, with 9 bases identical to TRBD2. The clonotype originates from an adult man with Graves' hyperthyroidism. The CDR3 DNA follows: TGTGCCAGCTTCTATGGAGCTCTAGCGGGGAAAGAGACCCAGTACTTC. Its translation: CASFYGALAGKETQYF.